This TCR beta chain was observed in a study of CD8+CD57+ T cells in acquired aplastic anemia. In this sample, this clonotype turned up once. Both TCR beta VDJ combination and CDR3 sequence profiling were carried out. Genomic DNA was the template for this profiling. MiXCR, run by TCRdb on the reads, gives a single entry per CDR3 protein. The sample lists about 120,000 distinct CDR3 sequences, roughly 55% occurring once. CD8+CD57+ cell expansion had been shown by flow cytometry in patients chosen for sequencing. Severe acquired aplastic anemia was diagnosed in all patients. The CDR3 spans 12 residues. Germline assignment: CDR1 MDHEN and CDR2 SYDVKM. V lost 5 bases, J lost 12 bases, and 14 bases lay in between.

The specimen sequenced was sorted CD4+, CD8+, or CD8+CD57+ T cells (not recorded which) from PBMCs. V is TRBV28 and J is TRBJ2-1; possible D gene TRBD2, 5 bases. The sequence was collected from a human donor with aplastic anemia. CDR3 in amino acids: CASSRADHGQFF. The DNA of the CDR3 is TGTGCCAGCAGTAGAGCGGATCACGGGCAGTTCTTC.